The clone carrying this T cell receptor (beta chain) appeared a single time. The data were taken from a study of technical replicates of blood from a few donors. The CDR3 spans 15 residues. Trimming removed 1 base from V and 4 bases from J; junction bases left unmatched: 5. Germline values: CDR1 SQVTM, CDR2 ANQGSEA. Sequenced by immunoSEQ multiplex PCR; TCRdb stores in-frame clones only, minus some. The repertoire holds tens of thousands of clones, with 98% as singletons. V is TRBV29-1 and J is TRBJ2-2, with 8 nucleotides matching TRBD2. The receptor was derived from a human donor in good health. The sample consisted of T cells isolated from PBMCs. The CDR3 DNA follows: TGCAGCGTTGAAGTTGTAGCGGGAAGCACCGGGGAGCTGTTTTTT. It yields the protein CSVEVVAGSTGELFF.